This TCR beta chain emerged from a study of cytomegalovirus exposure and HLA in healthy donors. The PCR employed 60 Vbeta primers together with 13 Jbeta primers. Only in-frame clones appear in the TCRdb table, and some are missing; sequencing was by immunoSEQ multiplex PCR. The sample gives roughly 63,000 clones, about 75% of which show up once; roughly 25% is in the top ten. In nominal health when sampled, donors likely had unrecorded immune exposures nonetheless. CDR3 length: 12 residues. V was clipped by 10 bases and J by 0 bases, with 4 bases between them. Germline CDR1 reads MDHEN; CDR2 reads SYDVKM.

The specimen was PBMCs. The sequence came from a middle-aged woman in good health and CMV-seropositive. The chain recombines TRBV28 with TRBJ2-6; D unclear. The CDR3 nucleotides are TGTGCCACCTACTCTGGGGCCAACGTCCTGACTTTC. Its translation is CATYSGANVLTF. Based on the CDR3 plus reference TRBV28 and TRBJ2-6, the full variable domain is DVKVTQSSRYLVKRTGEKVFLECVQDMDHENMFWYRQDPGLGLRLIYFSYDVKMKEKGDIPEGYSVSREKKERFSLILESASTNQTSMYLCATYSGANVLTFGAGSRLTVL.